This TCR beta chain was identified in a study of cytomegalovirus exposure and HLA in healthy donors. Primers: 60 Vbeta forward and 13 Jbeta reverse. The assay was immunoSEQ multiplex PCR, and TCRdb's table has in-frame clones only and misses some. Here the sample spans approximately 170,000 clones, around 79% being singletons. About this clone: Its antigen is unidentified.

Study-wide results and caveats: In a later analysis, HLA-associated TCR beta chains were more clonally expanded than equally common others. Researchers reported in a later analysis that a missense DCLRE1C variant was tied to TCR beta V- and J-gene trimming.

Looked up from germline, CDR1 is KGHSH and CDR2 is LQKENI. Trimming removed 5 bases from V and 8 bases from J; junction bases left unmatched: 11. CDR3 length: 14 amino acids. This chain joins TRBV18 and TRBJ1-2; TRBD1 agrees at 7 bases. This clonotype was sampled from a male donor in good health and CMV-seropositive. Sequencing used PBMCs. The CDR3 here is CASSRGTEGQGYTF. CDR3 bases: TGTGCCAGCTCAAGGGGGACAGAAGGTCAGGGCTACACCTTC.